This T cell receptor (beta chain) came from a study of cytotoxic CD8 clonotypes in ibrutinib-treated CLL. Study-level background: Investigators reported about 24 partial and 2 complete responses; after median roughly 63 months, roughly 15 patients remained remitted and about twelve progressed. Among the samples, the mean was roughly 260,000 productive templates and some 94,000 productive rearrangements.

CDR1 is SGHNT and CDR2 is YYREEE in the germline V gene (reference sequence). The CDR3 extends over 15 amino acids. V shed 4 bases, J shed 4 bases, and the junction held 8 bases outside the gene matches. Assay used: immunoSEQ multiplex PCR; TCRdb lists only in-frame clones, some missing. This table holds approximately 200,000 clones, 72% found once. General study findings and limits: Exceeding age-matched healthy donors, baseline clonality also tracked the counts of circulating CD8+ T cells.

In regard to this clone: No antigen is known for it.

The material sequenced was PBMCs, taken after 24 months of ibrutinib treatment. This clonotype was obtained from a human donor with chronic lymphocytic leukemia. The chain couples TRBV5-4 to TRBJ1-2; TRBD1 matches at 9 bases. Here the CDR3 DNA reads TGTGCCAGCAGCCCGGACAGGGGTCAGGTCTATGGCTACACCTTC. Translating gives CASSPDRGQVYGYTF.